These T cell receptor beta chains were read from a single sample in a study of T cell responses to AZD1222 COVID-19 vaccine. Assay: immunoSEQ multiplex PCR; the TCRdb copy retains only in-frame clones and omits some. The table lists tens of thousands of clones, more than 85% of them singletons. This material consisted of peripheral blood, taken 28 days after the second AZD1222 dose. The receptors stem from an adult who received the AZD1222 COVID-19 vaccine. The CDR3 runs from the conserved cysteine through the conserved F or W. Fields, in order: D gene, J gene, V gene, clone size, CDR3 DNA, CDR3 protein. D genes are given only for firm matches. Rows give clone size only sometimes, using once, few, many, or a class for an expanded clone.

d_call: TRBD1; j_call: TRBJ1-5; v_call: TRBV24-1; clone_size: .; cdr3_nt: TGTGCCACCAGTGGCGCCGGGACAGGAGGCAATCAGCCCCAGCATTTT; cdr3_aa: CATSGAGTGGNQPQHF
d_call: .; j_call: TRBJ2-1; v_call: TRBV28; clone_size: few; cdr3_nt: TGTGCCAGCTGCCAGGGGAGGACCTACAATGAGCAGTTCTTC; cdr3_aa: CASCQGRTYNEQFF
d_call: .; j_call: TRBJ1-2; v_call: TRBV6-5; clone_size: .; cdr3_nt: TGTGCCAGCAGGACAGGTGCTAACTATGGCTACACCTTC; cdr3_aa: CASRTGANYGYTF
d_call: .; j_call: TRBJ1-2; v_call: TRBV21-1; clone_size: .; cdr3_nt: TGTGCCAGCAGCATTGGGAGGGGGTGTGTGGGCTACACCTTC; cdr3_aa: CASSIGRGCVGYTF
d_call: TRBD1; j_call: TRBJ1-2; v_call: TRBV6-5; clone_size: .; cdr3_nt: TGTGCCAGCAGTTACTCGAGGACAGGGGGCGTCTATGGCTACACCTTC; cdr3_aa: CASSYSRTGGVYGYTF
d_call: TRBD2; j_call: TRBJ2-7; v_call: TRBV3-1/TRBV3-2; clone_size: .; cdr3_nt: TGTGCCAGCAGGGGGACTAGCGGGACCTACGAGCAGTACTTC; cdr3_aa: CASRGTSGTYEQYF
d_call: .; j_call: TRBJ2-1; v_call: TRBV10-1; clone_size: .; cdr3_nt: TGCGCCAGCAGTGGGACTACTATAAATGAGCAGTTCTTC; cdr3_aa: CASSGTTINEQFF
d_call: TRBD2; j_call: TRBJ2-1; v_call: TRBV28; clone_size: .; cdr3_nt: TGTGCCAGCAGTCCAATTCTACTAGCGGGAACTAACAATGAGCAGTTCTTC; cdr3_aa: CASSPILLAGTNNEQFF
d_call: .; j_call: TRBJ1-4; v_call: TRBV2; clone_size: .; cdr3_nt: TGTGCCAGCAGTGAAGCAGGGCGAACTAATGAAAAACTGTTTTTT; cdr3_aa: CASSEAGRTNEKLFF
d_call: .; j_call: TRBJ2-1; v_call: TRBV6-6; clone_size: .; cdr3_nt: TGTGCCAGCAGTCCCTCGGGGGTCAGCTCCTACAATGAGCAGTTCTTC; cdr3_aa: CASSPSGVSSYNEQFF
d_call: TRBD2; j_call: TRBJ2-2; v_call: TRBV2; clone_size: .; cdr3_nt: TGTGCCAGCAGTGCGGAGGCGGGAGAGAACACCGGGGAGCTGTTTTTT; cdr3_aa: CASSAEAGENTGELFF